One sample yielded the 12 T cell receptor beta chains listed below, sequenced in a study of regulatory T cells in long-lasting Graves disease. This sample's time point: newly diagnosed GD, antithyroid drugs for less than 3 months. Preparation of the TCR library used RNA extracted from PBMCs. iRepertoire HTBI primers and Arm-PCR of CDR3 regions built TCR beta libraries. Via MiXCR, TCRdb re-called the multiplex PCR reads, giving one row per CDR3 protein. The sample lists 450,000 to 500,000 distinct CDR3 sequences, roughly 15% occurring once. This sample also belongs to another study, concerning T cells in Graves' hyperthyroidism and ophthalmopathy.

This specimen consisted of peripheral blood mononuclear cells (PBMCs), obtained at new diagnosis, from a patient treated with antithyroid drugs. Source of these receptors: a man between 35 and 55 years old with Graves disease.

This clonotype was recorded at least ten times. The chain combines TRBV18 with TRBJ2-7; 10 nucleotides align to TRBD1. V was pared by 0 bases and J by 4 bases, with 6 bases of the junction left unmatched. Germline assignment: CDR1 KGHSH and CDR2 LQKENI. The CDR3 extends over 16 amino acids. Written as DNA, the CDR3 is TGTGCCAGCTCACCACCGGGGGGACAGGGGAGGTACGAGCAGTACTTC. Residues: CASSPPGGQGRYEQYF.

Of note for this clonotype: A much larger clone differs from this one at a single base, so this may be a read error. The rearrangement uses TRBV6-5 and TRBJ2-7; 9 nucleotides align to TRBD1. The CDR3 is made up of 16 amino acids. Germline assignment: CDR1 MNHEY and CDR2 SVGAGI. Trimming cost V 1 base and J 4 bases; bases outside gene matches: 8. CDR3 sequence: CASSYLRGQGSYEQYF. The CDR3 DNA reads as TGTGCCAGCAGTTACTTGAGAGGACAGGGGAGTTACGAGCAGTACTTC.

There are many counts of this clonotype. This sequence joins TRBV28 and TRBJ2-7; D unclear. The CDR3 extends over 12 amino acids. Germline CDR1 is MDHEN and CDR2 is SYDVKM. Deletions cut 10 bases from V and 3 bases from J, with 13 bases between. CDR3 sequence: CATGFAVYEQYF. CDR3 nucleotides: TGTGCCACCGGTTTCGCCGTCTACGAGCAGTACTTC.

This clonotype was observed many times. This chain links TRBV12-3 or TRBV12-4 with TRBJ2-1; 10 nucleotides align to TRBD2. The CDR3 extends over 15 amino acids. J was trimmed by 7 bases and V by 2 bases; bases with no gene match: 5. The CDR3 is CASSLRAGGLNEQFF. CDR3 coding DNA: TGTGCCAGCAGTTTACGAGCGGGAGGGCTAAATGAGCAGTTCTTC.

This clonotype was recorded many times. The chain combines TRBV27 with TRBJ2-1; D is possibly TRBD1 or TRBD2 (5 bases each). V was clipped by 0 bases and J by 5 bases, with 11 bases between them. The CDR3 has 15 residues. Germline values: CDR1 MNHEY, CDR2 SMNVEV (reference sequence). The CDR3 region is CASSLSPRDHNEQFF. CDR3 DNA: TGTGCCAGCAGTTTATCCCCCAGGGACCACAATGAGCAGTTCTTC.

This clonotype occurred a few times. The CDR3 loop reads CATSGLAGVGEQFF. DNA for the CDR3: TGTGCCACCAGTGGACTAGCGGGAGTAGGTGAGCAGTTCTTC. V gene TRBV24-1 combines with J gene TRBJ2-1, with 12 bases aligning to TRBD2. V trimming: 5 bases; J trimming: 9 bases; junction bases outside the gene matches: 4. CDR1 and CDR2 from the germline V gene are KGHDR and SFDVKD. The length of the CDR3 is 14 residues.

There are many counts of this clonotype. The V call is TRBV4-2, the J call TRBJ2-3, with TRBD2 as a possible D gene (5 bases). Per germline, CDR1 LGHNA and CDR2 YNFKEQ. This CDR3 region has 16 residues. Trimming cost V 3 bases and J 5 bases, with 18 bases left between them. For the CDR3, the DNA is TGTGCCAGCAGCCAGGTGAATCCGGGGTCGGGAGATACGCAGTATTTT. Amino acids: CASSQVNPGSGDTQYF.

This clonotype was detected ten times or more. The chain has TRBV20-1 and TRBJ2-3; D gene unclear. The germline V and J ends were trimmed by 0 bases and 6 bases, with 10 bases remaining between them. The CDR3 runs 13 residues. CDR1 is DFQATT, CDR2 SNEGSKA, per germline (reference sequence). The CDR3 sequence is CSARDPGPDTQYF. As DNA, the CDR3 is TGCAGTGCTAGAGATCCGGGCCCCGATACGCAGTATTTT.

This clonotype has only a few counts. A junction boundary mismatches the germline segment, possibly from a read error. This chain connects TRBV5-1 to TRBJ1-2, with D unresolved. This CDR3 contains 12 residues. CDR1 SGHRS and CDR2 YFSETQ come from the germline V gene. CDR3 amino acids: CASRAANYSYTF. CDR3 sequence (DNA): TGCGCCAGCAGGGCAGCTAACTATAGCTACACCTTC.

The table lists this clonotype with many counts. The rearrangement links TRBV28 to TRBJ2-1; TRBD1 aligns across 7 bases. The CDR3 is 16 residues long. J was trimmed by 7 bases and V by 6 bases; bases with no gene match: 15. In germline, CDR1 is MDHEN, CDR2 SYDVKM. CDR3 loop: CASRDSDRVRWNEQFF. In DNA form, the CDR3 reads TGTGCCAGCAGAGACAGTGACAGGGTAAGATGGAATGAGCAGTTCTTC.

V gene TRBV4-2 combines with J gene TRBJ1-1; D remains unclear. Trimming pared 4 bases from V and 1 base from J, leaving 13 bases between. Germline V gene lookup returns CDR1 LGHNA and CDR2 YNFKEQ. The CDR3 is made up of 15 amino acids. The CDR3 reads CASSREAGGNTEAFF. The CDR3 nucleotides are TGTGCCAGCAGCCGGGAGGCGGGCGGGAACACTGAAGCTTTCTTT.

This clonotype was seen only a few times. The V and J genes are TRBV20-1 and TRBJ2-5; 10 positions agree with TRBD2. Germline CDR1 and CDR2: DFQATT and SNEGSKA (reference sequence). The CDR3 loop spans 13 amino acids. V was clipped by 8 bases and J by 3 bases; unmatched bases: 6. The CDR3 protein is CSLTSGHKETQYF. CDR3 nucleotides: TGCAGTTTGACTAGCGGGCACAAAGAGACCCAGTACTTC.